This T cell receptor beta chain originates from a study of T cells expressing NK-cell markers (dated by TCRdb to about 2020). At the level of the whole study: Three sorted T-cell subsets (CD3+CD56+NKG2C+, CD3+CD56+NKG2C- and CD3+CD56-NKG2C+) from fewer than 10 donors had their TCR beta-chain repertoires profiled. Of the eight sequenced donors, seven were found to be HCMV-seropositive and one was found to be HCMV-seronegative. All eight donors whose samples were sequenced were randomly selected healthy volunteers, three of them men and five women. The libraries were sequenced on Illumina HiSeq 2000/2500, MiSeq or NextSeq, producing 2 x 150 bp reads. What the research found in general, with its limitations: In six donors, the dominant CD3+CD56+NKG2C+ clonotypes were among the top 10 CD8+ clonotypes and accounted for roughly 1.0-7.0% of CD8+ T cells. Those dominant clonotypes were again the most abundant among CD3+CD56-NKG2C+ cells in four donors, at roughly 25-65%. It remained unclear whether the expanded NKG2C-expressing T cell clones were specific for HCMV antigens.

Concerning this clonotype itself: It has no known antigen specificity.

CDR1 and CDR2, looked up from the germline V gene, are MNHEY and SVGEGT. The CDR3 measures 16 amino acids from cysteine to phenylalanine. DNA for this receptor is not on file. HCMV serostatus was determined by detecting HCMV-specific IgG in serum with a commercial ELISA kit. Peripheral blood mononuclear cells were isolated from blood by Ficoll density gradient centrifugation. The instrument given in TCRdb is Illumina HiSeq 2000. TCR beta cDNA libraries were made by 5'RACE template switching that added a universal primer site and unique molecular identifiers. cDNA synthesis was primed from the TCR beta constant segment and was followed by two successive PCR amplification steps. Processing in the source paper ran as follows. Reads were demultiplexed and grouped by UMI with MIGEC, and clonotypes were assembled and quantified with MiTCR. To exclude erroneous sequences, any TCR cDNA sequence not supported by at least two reads was discarded. The tcR package was used for downstream repertoire analysis, and clonotypes were matched across fractions by CDR3 nucleotide sequence plus V segment. VDJmatch was used to annotate antigen specificity against VDJdb, with one amino acid substitution in CDR3 allowed. After TCRdb reprocessed the reads, each CDR3 protein sequence was kept as one row, without DNA. The V and J calls come from TCRdb's annotation, not from the publication. The table for this sample shows about half a million distinct CDR3 sequences. Jointly, the top ten make up almost 1.5% of the sample.

Sequencing used blood T cells: a sorted CD56 or NKG2C T cell subset, CD4+ or CD8+ T cells, or bulk PBMC T cells (not recorded which). The sequence links TRBV6-2 or TRBV6-3 to TRBJ2-5; TCRdb picks TRBD2, but there is no DNA to check that call. The origin of this receptor is a woman in her 50s in good health. Donor details come from another sample of the same person, matched by shared clones. The CDR3 reads as follows: CASKGLDLSDTKTQYF.